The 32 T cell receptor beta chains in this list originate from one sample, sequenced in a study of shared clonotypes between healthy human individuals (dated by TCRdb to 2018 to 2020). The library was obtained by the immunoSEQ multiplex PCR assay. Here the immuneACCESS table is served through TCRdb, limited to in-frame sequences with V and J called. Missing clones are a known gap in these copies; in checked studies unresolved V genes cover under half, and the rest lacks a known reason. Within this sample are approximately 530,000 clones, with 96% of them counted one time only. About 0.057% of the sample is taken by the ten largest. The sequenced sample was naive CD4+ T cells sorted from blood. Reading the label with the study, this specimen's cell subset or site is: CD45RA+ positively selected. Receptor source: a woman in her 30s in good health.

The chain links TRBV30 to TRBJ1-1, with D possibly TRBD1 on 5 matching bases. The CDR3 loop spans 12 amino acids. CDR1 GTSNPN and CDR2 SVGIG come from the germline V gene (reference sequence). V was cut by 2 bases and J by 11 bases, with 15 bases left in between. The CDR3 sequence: CAWSQIGARAFF. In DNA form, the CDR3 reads TGTGCCTGGAGTCAAATTGGGGCCCGCGCTTTCTTT.

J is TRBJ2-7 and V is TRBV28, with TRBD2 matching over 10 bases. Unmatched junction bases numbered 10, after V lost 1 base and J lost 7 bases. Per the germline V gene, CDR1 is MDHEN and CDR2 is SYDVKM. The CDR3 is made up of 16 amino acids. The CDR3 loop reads CASSLSPLAGVVEQYF. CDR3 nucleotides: TGTGCCAGCAGTTTATCTCCCCTAGCGGGAGTGGTTGAGCAGTACTTC.

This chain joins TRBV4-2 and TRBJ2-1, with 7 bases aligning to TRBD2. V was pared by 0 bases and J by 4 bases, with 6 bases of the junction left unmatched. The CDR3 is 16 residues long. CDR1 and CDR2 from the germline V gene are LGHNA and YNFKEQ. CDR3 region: CASSQDYREAYNEQFF. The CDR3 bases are TGTGCCAGCAGCCAAGATTACCGGGAGGCTTACAATGAGCAGTTCTTC.

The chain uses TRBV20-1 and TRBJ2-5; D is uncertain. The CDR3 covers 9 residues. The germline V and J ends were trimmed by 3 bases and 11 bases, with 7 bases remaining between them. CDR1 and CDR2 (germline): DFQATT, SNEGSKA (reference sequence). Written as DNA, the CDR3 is TGCAGTGCTAGTCGAGAGCAGTACTTC. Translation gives CSASREQYF.

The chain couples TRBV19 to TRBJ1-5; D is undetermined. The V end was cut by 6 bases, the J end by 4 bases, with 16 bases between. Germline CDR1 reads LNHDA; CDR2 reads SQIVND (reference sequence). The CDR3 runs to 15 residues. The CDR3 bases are TGTGCCAGTAGCGTTCGGGGTTCTGGGAATCAGCCCCAGCATTTT. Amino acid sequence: CASSVRGSGNQPQHF.

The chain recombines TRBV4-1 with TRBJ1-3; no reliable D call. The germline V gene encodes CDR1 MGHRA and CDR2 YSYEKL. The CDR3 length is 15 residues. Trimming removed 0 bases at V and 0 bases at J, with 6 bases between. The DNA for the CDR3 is TGCGCCAGCAGCCAAGATCCAAGCTCTGGAAACACCATATATTTT. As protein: CASSQDPSSGNTIYF.

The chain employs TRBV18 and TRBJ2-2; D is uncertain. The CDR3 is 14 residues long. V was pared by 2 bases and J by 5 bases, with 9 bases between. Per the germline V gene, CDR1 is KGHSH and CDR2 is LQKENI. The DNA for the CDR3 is TGTGCCAGCTCACCATCATGGGGTACCGGGGAGCTGTTTTTT. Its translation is CASSPSWGTGELFF. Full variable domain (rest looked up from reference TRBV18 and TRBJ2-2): NAGVMQNPRHLVRRRGQEARLRCSPMKGHSHVYWYRQLPEEGLKFMVYLQKENIIDESGMPKERFSAEFPKEGPSILRIQQVVRGDSAAYFCASSPSWGTGELFFGEGSRLTVL.

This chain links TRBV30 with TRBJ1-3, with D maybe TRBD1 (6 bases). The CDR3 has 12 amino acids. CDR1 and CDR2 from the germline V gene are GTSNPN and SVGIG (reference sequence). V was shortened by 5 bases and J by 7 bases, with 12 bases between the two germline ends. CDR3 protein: CAWARGRNTIYF. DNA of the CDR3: TGTGCCTGGGCCCGGGGGCGTAACACCATATATTTT.

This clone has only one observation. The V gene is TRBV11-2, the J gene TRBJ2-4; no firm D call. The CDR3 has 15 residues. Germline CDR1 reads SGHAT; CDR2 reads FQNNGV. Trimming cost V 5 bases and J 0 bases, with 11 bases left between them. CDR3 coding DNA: TGTGCCAGCAGCGACAATACCGTAGCCAAAAACATTCAGTACTTC. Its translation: CASSDNTVAKNIQYF.

The CDR3 is CASSDSNFPNSYEQYF. The CDR3 DNA sequence: TGTGCCAGCAGTGACTCGAATTTCCCTAACTCCTACGAGCAGTACTTC. The chain employs TRBV6-4 and TRBJ2-7, with unresolved D. Germline loops: CDR1 MRHNA, CDR2 SNTAGT. V was shortened by 0 bases and J by 0 bases, with 12 bases between the two germline ends. The CDR3 extends over 16 amino acids.

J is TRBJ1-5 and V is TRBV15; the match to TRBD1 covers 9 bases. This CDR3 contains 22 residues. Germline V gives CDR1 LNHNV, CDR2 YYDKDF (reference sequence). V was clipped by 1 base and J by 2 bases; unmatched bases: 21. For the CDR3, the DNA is TGTGCCACCAGCAGAGCCGGCTTTGGGACAGGGACCAAGATAGGAGGCAATCAGCCCCAGCATTTT. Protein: CATSRAGFGTGTKIGGNQPQHF.

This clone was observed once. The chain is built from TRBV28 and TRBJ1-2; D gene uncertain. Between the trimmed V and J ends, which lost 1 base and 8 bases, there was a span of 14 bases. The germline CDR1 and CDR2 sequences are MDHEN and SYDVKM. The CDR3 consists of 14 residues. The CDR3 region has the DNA TGTGCCAGCAGTTTATATCCAGTAACCTCGGGCTACACCTTC. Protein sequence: CASSLYPVTSGYTF.

The CDR3 nucleotides read TGTGCCAGCAGCGGACAGGGGGGTCGTCAGCCCCAGCATTTT. Residues: CASSGQGGRQPQHF. The rearrangement joins TRBV2 to TRBJ1-5; TRBD1 aligns across 10 bases. Germline CDR1 reads SNHLY; CDR2 reads FYNNEI. Trimming cost V 6 bases and J 6 bases; bases outside gene matches: 5. CDR3 length equals 14 residues. Combining the CDR3 with reference TRBV2 and TRBJ1-5 gives the whole variable domain EPEVTQTPSHQVTQMGQEVILRCVPISNHLYFYWYRQILGQKVEFLVSFYNNEISEKSEIFDDQFSVERPDGSNFTLKIRSTKLEDSAMYFCASSGQGGRQPQHFGDGTRLSIL.

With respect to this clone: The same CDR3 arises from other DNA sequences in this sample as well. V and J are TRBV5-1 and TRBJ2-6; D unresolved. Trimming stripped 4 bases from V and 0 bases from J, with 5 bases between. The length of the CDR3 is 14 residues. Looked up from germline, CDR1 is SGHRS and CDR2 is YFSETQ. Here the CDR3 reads CASSLPSGANVLTF. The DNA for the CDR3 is TGCGCCAGCAGCCTACCCTCTGGGGCCAACGTCCTGACTTTC.

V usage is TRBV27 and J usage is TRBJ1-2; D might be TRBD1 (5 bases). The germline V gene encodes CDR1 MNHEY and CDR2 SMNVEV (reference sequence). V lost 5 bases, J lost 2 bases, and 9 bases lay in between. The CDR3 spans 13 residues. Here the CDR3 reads CASSRRENYGYTF. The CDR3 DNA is TGTGCCAGCAGTCGCAGGGAAAACTATGGCTACACCTTC.

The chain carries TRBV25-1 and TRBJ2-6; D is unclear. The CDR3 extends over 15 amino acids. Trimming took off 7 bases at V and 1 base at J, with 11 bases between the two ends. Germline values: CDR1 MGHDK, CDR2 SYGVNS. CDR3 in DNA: TGTGCCAGCACTCCTGGGGTTTCTGGGGCCAACGTCCTGACTTTC. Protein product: CASTPGVSGANVLTF.

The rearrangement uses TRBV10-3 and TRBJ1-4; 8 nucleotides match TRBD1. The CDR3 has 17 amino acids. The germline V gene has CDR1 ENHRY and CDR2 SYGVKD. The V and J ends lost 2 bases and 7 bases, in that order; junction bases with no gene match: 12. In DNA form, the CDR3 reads TGTGCCATCAGTGAGAGAGCCCCAGGGGGCGCTCTTGAAAAACTGTTTTTT. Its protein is CAISERAPGGALEKLFF.

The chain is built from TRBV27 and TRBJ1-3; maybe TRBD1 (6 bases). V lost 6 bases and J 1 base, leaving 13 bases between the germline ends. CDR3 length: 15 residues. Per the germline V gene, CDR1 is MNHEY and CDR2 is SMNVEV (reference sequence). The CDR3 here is CASSPRGASGNTIYF. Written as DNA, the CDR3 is TGTGCCAGCAGCCCTCGGGGGGCGTCTGGAAACACCATATATTTT.

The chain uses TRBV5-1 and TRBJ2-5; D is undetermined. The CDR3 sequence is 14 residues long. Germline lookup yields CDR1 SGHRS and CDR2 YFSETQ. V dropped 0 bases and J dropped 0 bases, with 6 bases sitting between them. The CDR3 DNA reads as TGCGCCAGCAGCTTGGGAGTGTACCAAGAGACCCAGTACTTC. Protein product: CASSLGVYQETQYF.

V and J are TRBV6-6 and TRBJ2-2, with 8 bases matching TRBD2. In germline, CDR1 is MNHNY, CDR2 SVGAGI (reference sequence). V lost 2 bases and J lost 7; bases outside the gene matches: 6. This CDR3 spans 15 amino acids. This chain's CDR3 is CASSYGGRIGGELFF. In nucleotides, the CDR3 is TGTGCCAGCAGTTACGGCGGGAGGATTGGCGGGGAGCTGTTTTTT.

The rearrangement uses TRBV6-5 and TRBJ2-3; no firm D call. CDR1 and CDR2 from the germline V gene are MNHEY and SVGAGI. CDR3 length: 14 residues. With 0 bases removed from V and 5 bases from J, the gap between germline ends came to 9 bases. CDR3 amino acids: CASSYSGIRDTQYF. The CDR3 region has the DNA TGTGCCAGCAGTTACTCTGGGATTCGAGATACGCAGTATTTT.

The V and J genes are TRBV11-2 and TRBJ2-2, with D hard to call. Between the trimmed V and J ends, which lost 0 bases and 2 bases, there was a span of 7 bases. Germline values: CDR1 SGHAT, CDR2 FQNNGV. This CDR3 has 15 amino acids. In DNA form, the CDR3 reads TGTGCCAGCAGCTTAGAGGGCCCTAACACCGGGGAGCTGTTTTTT. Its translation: CASSLEGPNTGELFF. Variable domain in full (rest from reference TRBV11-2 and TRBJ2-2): EAGVAQSPRYKIIEKRQSVAFWCNPISGHATLYWYQQILGQGPKLLIQFQNNGVVDDSQLPKDRFSAERLKGVDSTLKIQPAKLEDSAVYLCASSLEGPNTGELFFGEGSRLTVL.

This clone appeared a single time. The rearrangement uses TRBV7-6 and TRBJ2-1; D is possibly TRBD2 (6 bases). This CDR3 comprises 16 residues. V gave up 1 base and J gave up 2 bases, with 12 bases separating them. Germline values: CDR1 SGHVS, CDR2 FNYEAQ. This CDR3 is CASSLGRKRAYNEQFF. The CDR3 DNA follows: TGTGCCAGCAGCTTAGGGAGAAAGCGGGCCTACAATGAGCAGTTCTTC.

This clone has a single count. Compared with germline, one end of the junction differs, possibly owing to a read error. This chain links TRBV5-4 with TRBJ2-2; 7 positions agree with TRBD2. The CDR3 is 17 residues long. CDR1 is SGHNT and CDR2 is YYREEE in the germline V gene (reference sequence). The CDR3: CASSAGAGVRNSGELFF. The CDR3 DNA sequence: TGTGCCAGCAGCGCCGGGGCGGGGGTGAGGAACTCCGGGGAGCTGTTTTTT.

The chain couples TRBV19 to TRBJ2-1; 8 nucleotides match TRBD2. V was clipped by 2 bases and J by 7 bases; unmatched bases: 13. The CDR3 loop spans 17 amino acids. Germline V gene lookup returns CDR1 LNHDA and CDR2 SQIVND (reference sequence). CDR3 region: CASSIFLGLAGLNEQFF. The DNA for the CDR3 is TGTGCCAGTAGTATATTTTTAGGGCTAGCGGGCTTGAATGAGCAGTTCTTC.

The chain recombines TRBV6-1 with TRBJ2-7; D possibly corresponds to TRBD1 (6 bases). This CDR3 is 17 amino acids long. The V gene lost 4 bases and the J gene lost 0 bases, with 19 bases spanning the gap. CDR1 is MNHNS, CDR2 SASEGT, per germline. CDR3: CASSGEYRDLSSYEQYF. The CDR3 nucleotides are TGTGCCAGCAGTGGGGAATACAGGGACCTATCCTCCTACGAGCAGTACTTC.

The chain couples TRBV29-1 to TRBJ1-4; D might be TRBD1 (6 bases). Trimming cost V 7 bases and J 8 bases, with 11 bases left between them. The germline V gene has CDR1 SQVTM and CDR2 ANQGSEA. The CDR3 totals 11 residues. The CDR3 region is CSAIRGEKLFF. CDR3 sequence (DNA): TGCAGCGCTATAAGGGGGGAAAAACTGTTTTTT.

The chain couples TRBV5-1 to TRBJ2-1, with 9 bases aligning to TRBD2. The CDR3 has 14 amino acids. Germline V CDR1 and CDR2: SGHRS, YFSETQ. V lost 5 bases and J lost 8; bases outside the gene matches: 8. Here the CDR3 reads CASRPGLAGDEQFF. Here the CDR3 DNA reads TGCGCCAGCAGACCGGGACTAGCTGGAGATGAGCAGTTCTTC. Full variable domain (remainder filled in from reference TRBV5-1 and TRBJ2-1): KAGVTQTPRYLIKTRGQQVTLSCSPISGHRSVSWYQQTPGQGLQFLFEYFSETQRNKGNFPGRFSGRQFSNSRSEMNVSTLELGDSALYLCASRPGLAGDEQFFGPGTRLTVL.

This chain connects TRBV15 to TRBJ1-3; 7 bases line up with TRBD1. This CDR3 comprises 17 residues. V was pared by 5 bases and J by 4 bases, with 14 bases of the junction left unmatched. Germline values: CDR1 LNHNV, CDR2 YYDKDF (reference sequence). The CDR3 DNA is TGTGCCACCAGCCAGGGGGGCAAGAAATCCCGAGGAAACACCATATATTTT. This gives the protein CATSQGGKKSRGNTIYF.

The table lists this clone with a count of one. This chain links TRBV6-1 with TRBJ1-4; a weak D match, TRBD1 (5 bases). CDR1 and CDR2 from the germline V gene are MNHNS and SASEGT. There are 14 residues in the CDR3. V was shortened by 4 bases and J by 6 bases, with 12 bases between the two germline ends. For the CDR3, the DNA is TGTGCCAGCAGTGCCGGGACTTCTGATGAAAAACTGTTTTTT. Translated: CASSAGTSDEKLFF.

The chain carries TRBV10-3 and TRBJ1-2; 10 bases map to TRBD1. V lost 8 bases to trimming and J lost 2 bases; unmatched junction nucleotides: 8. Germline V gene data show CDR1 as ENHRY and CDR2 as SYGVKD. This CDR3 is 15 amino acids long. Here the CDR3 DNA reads TGTGCCATCCGCGACGGACAGGGGGGGAACTATGGCTACACCTTC. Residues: CAIRDGQGGNYGYTF.

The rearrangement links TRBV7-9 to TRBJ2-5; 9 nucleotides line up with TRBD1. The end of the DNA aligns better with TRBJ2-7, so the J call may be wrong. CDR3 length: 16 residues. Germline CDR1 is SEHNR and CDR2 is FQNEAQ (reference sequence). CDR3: CASSPSRGQGWDEQYF. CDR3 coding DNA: TGTGCCAGCAGCCCCTCGAGGGGACAGGGATGGGACGAGCAGTACTTC.